The 30 T cell receptor beta chains reported below all come from one sample, sequenced in a study of metastatic and nonmetastatic thyroid tumors. TCRdb used MiXCR to call clones anew from the PCR reads. The data show more than 35,000 clones, about 13% seen once. Treatment of any kind had been given to no patient before thyroid surgery. The sample was blood. The origin of the receptors is a female donor with papillary thyroid cancer or a benign thyroid nodule (not recorded which). Some clones in this sample may be carry-over from other donors' samples.

There are many counts of this clone. This chain joins TRBV11-2 and TRBJ2-7; D gene ambiguous. Germline V CDR1 and CDR2: SGHAT, FQNNGV. This CDR3 region has 12 residues. V was clipped by 1 base and J by 5 bases, with 6 bases between them. CDR3 sequence (DNA): TGTGCCAGCAGCTTAGTTACCGACGAGCAGTACTTC. Its translation: CASSLVTDEQYF.

This clone was seen at least ten times. V is TRBV11-2 and J is TRBJ2-7; D might be TRBD2 (6 bases). The CDR3 length is 16 residues. Looked up from germline, CDR1 is SGHAT and CDR2 is FQNNGV. V was cut by 1 base and J by 3 bases, with 16 bases left in between. In DNA, the CDR3 is TGTGCCAGCAGCTTAGGATTTGGGGGGAGTGGCTACGAGCAGTACTTC. Its translation is CASSLGFGGSGYEQYF.

This clone occurred once. V and J are TRBV5-1 and TRBJ1-6; no clear D gene. V was shortened by 4 bases and J by 2 bases, with 7 bases between the two germline ends. The CDR3 runs 14 residues. Germline V gives CDR1 SGHRS, CDR2 YFSETQ. CDR3 sequence reads: CASSRETYNSPLHF. DNA of the CDR3: TGCGCCAGCAGCCGGGAAACCTATAATTCACCCCTCCACTTT. Based on the CDR3 plus reference TRBV5-1 and TRBJ1-6, the full variable domain is KAGVTQTPRYLIKTRGQQVTLSCSPISGHRSVSWYQQTPGQGLQFLFEYFSETQRNKGNFPGRFSGRQFSNSRSEMNVSTLELGDSALYLCASSRETYNSPLHFGNGTRLTVT.

This clone is categorized as medium-sized (0.01 to 0.1%). The chain couples TRBV6-1 to TRBJ2-7; 7 nucleotides line up with TRBD1. Per germline, CDR1 MNHNS and CDR2 SASEGT. The CDR3 is made up of 15 amino acids. The trim removed 5 bases at V and 0 bases at J, leaving 7 bases unmatched. The CDR3: CASSSGQAYSYEQYF. The DNA of the CDR3 is TGTGCCAGCAGTTCAGGACAGGCCTACTCCTACGAGCAGTACTTC.

This clone was found many times. The gene calls are TRBV7-2 and TRBJ1-2; D is ambiguous. The length of the CDR3 is 14 residues. The germline V gene has CDR1 SGHTA and CDR2 FQGNSA. V was clipped by 6 bases and J by 4 bases, with 15 bases between them. DNA of the CDR3: TGTGCCAGCAGTCAAATAGAACCCACCTATGGCTACACCTTC. This encodes CASSQIEPTYGYTF.

This clone turned up a few times. A single base separates this from a much larger clone, so it may be a read error. The chain joins TRBV29-1 to TRBJ2-1; possibly TRBD2 for D (5 bases). The V gene lost 5 bases and the J gene lost 9 bases, with 11 bases spanning the gap. The CDR3 covers 11 residues. Per germline, CDR1 SQVTM and CDR2 ANQGSEA. In DNA, the CDR3 is TGCAGCGTTTTCCCCGAGGGTGAGCAGTTCTTC. Translation: CSVFPEGEQFF.

At least ten counts were recorded for this clone. This chain joins TRBV9 and TRBJ2-1; TRBD1 aligns across 8 bases. This CDR3 contains 16 residues. Germline CDR1 reads SGDLS; CDR2 reads YYNGEE. J was trimmed by 9 bases and V by 0 bases; bases with no gene match: 11. The CDR3 DNA sequence: TGTGCCAGCAGCGTAGCAGGGACAGGAGAGAACAGTGAGCAGTTCTTC. Translation: CASSVAGTGENSEQFF. Using reference TRBV9 and TRBJ2-1 for the parts outside the CDR3, the full variable domain is DSGVTQTPKHLITATGQRVTLRCSPRSGDLSVYWYQQSLDQGLQFLIQYYNGEERAKGNILERFSAQQFPDLHSELNLSSLELGDSALYFCASSVAGTGENSEQFFGPGTRLTVL.

This sequence joins TRBV19 and TRBJ1-2, with TRBD1 as a possible D gene (5 bases). Germline loops: CDR1 LNHDA, CDR2 SQIVND (reference sequence). The V end lost 5 bases, the J end lost 7 bases, and 20 bases lay between the germline ends. The CDR3 runs to 15 residues. Written as DNA, the CDR3 is TGTGCCAGTAGTCATCAGGGAGTCTTGGGATCTGGCTACACCTTC. It specifies CASSHQGVLGSGYTF.

Many counts were recorded for this clone. This sequence joins TRBV5-1 and TRBJ2-7; D perhaps matches TRBD2 (6 bases). Trimming left V 2 bases short and J 3 bases short, with 15 bases between. The CDR3 consists of 15 residues. The germline V gene encodes CDR1 SGHRS and CDR2 YFSETQ. The CDR3 DNA follows: TGCGCCAGCAGCTTCGGCGGCGGGGTCATCTACGAGCAGTACTTC. Translation gives CASSFGGGVIYEQYF.

Many counts were recorded for this clone. This chain uses TRBV20-1 with TRBJ2-1; 12 nucleotides line up with TRBD2. The CDR3 extends over 16 amino acids. Germline V gene lookup returns CDR1 DFQATT and CDR2 SNEGSKA (reference sequence). J gave up 8 bases and V 1 base, and 9 bases lay outside the gene matches. CDR3 DNA sequence: TGCAGTGCTAGAGCCGGACTAGCGGGGAAGGTATATGAGCAGTTCTTC. It is translated as CSARAGLAGKVYEQFF.

This clone was detected ten times or more. The chain carries TRBV27 and TRBJ2-6, with TRBD1 matching over 8 bases. This CDR3 is 19 amino acids long. J was trimmed by 1 base and V by 0 bases; bases with no gene match: 8. CDR1 is MNHEY, CDR2 SMNVEV, per germline (reference sequence). CDR3 coding DNA: TGTGCCAGCAGTTTATCCCTAGGCAGGGGGCTGTCTGGGGCCAACGTCCTGACTTTC. As protein: CASSLSLGRGLSGANVLTF.

As for this clone: This may be a read error: a much more frequent sequence differs by one nucleotide. This chain uses TRBV5-1 with TRBJ2-2, with 7 nucleotides matching TRBD2. The CDR3 has 16 amino acids. Germline values: CDR1 SGHRS, CDR2 YFSETQ. V was pared by 0 bases and J by 4 bases, with 6 bases of the junction left unmatched. CDR3 bases: TGCGCCAGCAGCTTGGTTGACAGCGGGACCACCGGGGAGCTGTTTTTT. Translating it yields CASSLVDSGTTGELFF.

This clone was recorded once. The V and J genes are TRBV4-1 and TRBJ2-5, with 10 bases aligning to TRBD2. The DNA end is a closer match to TRBJ2-1, so the J assignment may be wrong. Germline V lookup: CDR1 MGHRA, CDR2 YSYEKL. The CDR3 extends over 16 amino acids. CDR3 loop: CASSQVSGRNDNEQFF. The DNA of the CDR3 is TGCGCCAGCAGCCAAGTTAGCGGGAGGAACGACAATGAGCAGTTCTTC.

Points on this clone: Germline is not matched at one junction end, which may reflect a read error. The chain combines TRBV28 with TRBJ1-5, with TRBD1 as a possible D gene (5 bases). This CDR3 is 15 amino acids long. From germline, CDR1 is MDHEN and CDR2 SYDVKM. The CDR3 reads CVSSLHDVGGQPQHF. Written as DNA, the CDR3 is TGTGTCAGCAGTTTACACGATGTGGGGGGGCAGCCCCAGCATTTT.

The sample holds many counts of this clone. CDR3 amino acids: CASKEREIYNEQFF. The CDR3 nucleotides read TGCGCCAGCAAGGAGCGGGAGATATACAATGAGCAGTTCTTC. The rearrangement links TRBV10-2 to TRBJ2-1, with 8 positions matching TRBD2. V was pared by 7 bases and J by 4 bases, with 6 bases of the junction left unmatched. This CDR3 region has 14 residues. Germline CDR1 reads WSHSY; CDR2 reads SAAADI.

This clone was detected ten times or more. The chain has TRBV6-1 and TRBJ1-5; perhaps TRBD1 as D (5 bases). The CDR3 is made up of 16 amino acids. V was cut by 0 bases and J by 4 bases, with 13 bases left in between. Looked up from germline, CDR1 is MNHNS and CDR2 is SASEGT. CDR3 DNA: TGTGCCAGCAGTGAAGCGGGACCCACCTATAATCAGCCCCAGCATTTT. Amino acid sequence: CASSEAGPTYNQPQHF.

This clone was counted between two and nine times. A read error may be the cause here, since a much bigger clone is one base away. The chain has TRBV7-7 and TRBJ2-3; TRBD2 matches at 10 bases. This CDR3 region has 14 residues. From germline, CDR1 is SSHAT and CDR2 FNYEAQ (reference sequence). The CDR3 loop reads CASSYSGGKDTRYF. DNA for the CDR3: TGTGCTAGCAGCTATAGCGGGGGGAAAGATACGCGGTATTTT.

This clone occurred a few times. The chain combines TRBV6-1 with TRBJ1-2; TRBD1 agrees at 9 bases. The CDR3 totals 13 residues. Germline trimming cut 4 bases from V and 7 bases from J; bases unmatched to any gene: 4. Germline-derived CDR1 and CDR2 are MNHNS and SASEGT. The CDR3: CASSGDRVGGYTF. In DNA form, the CDR3 reads TGTGCCAGCAGTGGGGACAGGGTAGGTGGCTACACCTTC.

This clone was seen many times. The CDR3 DNA follows: TGCAGTGCAAGGCGGGGGAACACCGGGGAGCTGTTTTTT. The encoded protein is CSARRGNTGELFF. J is TRBJ2-2 and V is TRBV20-1, with D maybe TRBD2 (6 bases). The V end was cut by 6 bases, the J end by 1 base, with 9 bases between. CDR1 and CDR2 from the germline V gene are DFQATT and SNEGSKA (reference sequence). The CDR3 has 13 residues.

V gene TRBV12-3 or TRBV12-4 combines with J gene TRBJ2-1; 7 nucleotides line up with TRBD2. The CDR3 length is 13 residues. The junction had 3 bases not matched to a gene; V was cut back by 2 bases and J by 8 bases. This CDR3 reads CASSLSGTHEQFF. CDR3 nucleotides: TGTGCCAGCAGTTTAAGCGGGACGCATGAGCAGTTCTTC.

This clone was observed many times. The rearrangement uses TRBV28 and TRBJ1-3, with D perhaps matching TRBD1 (5 bases). Germline V gene lookup returns CDR1 MDHEN and CDR2 SYDVKM. Trimming cost V 5 bases and J 0 bases, with 5 bases left between them. The CDR3 runs 13 residues. DNA for the CDR3: TGTGCCAGCAGTACAGGCTCTGGAAACACCATATATTTT. Its translation: CASSTGSGNTIYF.

This clone was seen repeatedly, ten times or more. Possible read error: a much larger clone is one base away. The chain uses TRBV24-1 and TRBJ2-6; unclear D gene. The V gene lost 4 bases and the J gene lost 2 bases, with 8 bases spanning the gap. The CDR3 runs to 15 residues. Germline lookup yields CDR1 KGHDR and CDR2 SFDVKD. DNA of the CDR3: TGTGCCACCAGTGACCTGGGCCCTGGGGCCAACGTCCTGACTTTC. Translation gives CATSDLGPGANVLTF.

This clone was picked up many times. The rearrangement joins TRBV28 to TRBJ2-3; tentatively, D is TRBD1 or TRBD2 (5 bases each). V was shortened by 8 bases and J by 3 bases, with 18 bases between the two germline ends. Germline V gene lookup returns CDR1 MDHEN and CDR2 SYDVKM. This CDR3 is 15 amino acids long. CDR3 sequence reads: CASGKWDRQTDTQYF. Written as DNA, the CDR3 is TGTGCCAGCGGAAAATGGGACCGGCAAACAGATACGCAGTATTTT. The complete variable domain, with remaining parts taken from reference TRBV28 and TRBJ2-3, reads DVKVTQSSRYLVKRTGEKVFLECVQDMDHENMFWYRQDPGLGLRLIYFSYDVKMKEKGDIPEGYSVSREKKERFSLILESASTNQTSMYLCASGKWDRQTDTQYFGPGTRLTVL.

This clone was found many times. The chain is built from TRBV28 and TRBJ1-3; a weak D match, TRBD1 (5 bases). There are 15 residues in the CDR3. Looked up from germline, CDR1 is MDHEN and CDR2 is SYDVKM. The CDR3 region has the DNA TGTGCTAGCGGGGGAGATATGTTCTCTGGAAACACCATATATTTT. It yields the protein CASGGDMFSGNTIYF.

This clone has a count of ten or more. The chain employs TRBV28 and TRBJ2-1; 12 bases align to TRBD1. Losses at the gene ends were 6 bases for V and 4 bases for J; bases not matched to a gene: 16. Germline V gene lookup returns CDR1 MDHEN and CDR2 SYDVKM. The CDR3 runs to 19 residues. The DNA of the CDR3 is TGTGCCAGCAGGGGGACAGGGGGCGCGCTAGCGGGAGAATACAATGAGCAGTTCTTC. It translates to CASRGTGGALAGEYNEQFF. Full variable domain (rest looked up from reference TRBV28 and TRBJ2-1): DVKVTQSSRYLVKRTGEKVFLECVQDMDHENMFWYRQDPGLGLRLIYFSYDVKMKEKGDIPEGYSVSREKKERFSLILESASTNQTSMYLCASRGTGGALAGEYNEQFFGPGTRLTVL.

Details on this clone: Given the absence of the conserved phenylalanine or tryptophan at the CDR3 end, a read error is likely. The rearrangement links TRBV10-1 to TRBJ2-1, with D tentatively TRBD2 (6 bases). V lost 3 bases and J lost 8, with 17 bases in between. Germline values: CDR1 WNHNN, CDR2 SYGVQD (reference sequence). CDR3 length equals 15 residues. The CDR3 loop is CASSDGSGTIHEQFI. For the CDR3, the DNA is TGCGCCAGCAGTGATGGTAGCGGTACGATTCATGAGCAGTTCATC.

This clone turned up a few times. This may come from a read error, since a much larger clone is one base off. J is TRBJ1-1 and V is TRBV12-3 or TRBV12-4; tentatively, D is TRBD1 (6 bases). The CDR3 runs 11 residues. V gave up 10 bases and J gave up 12 bases, with 18 bases separating them. In DNA form, the CDR3 reads TGTGCCACCCGAACAGGGTTTGGGTCTTTCTTT. This translates into CATRTGFGSFF.

V gene TRBV20-1 combines with J gene TRBJ1-1; TRBD1 matches at 8 bases. The CDR3 is 14 residues long. Germline values: CDR1 DFQATT, CDR2 SNEGSKA (reference sequence). With 6 bases clipped from V and 3 bases from J, the junction kept 9 bases outside the gene matches. The CDR3 nucleotides read TGCAGTGCCTCCCTTCCAGGGGGCTACACTGAAGCTTTCTTT. Translated: CSASLPGGYTEAFF.

For this clone: A much larger clone differs by one base, so this may be a read error. The rearrangement links TRBV2 to TRBJ2-7; TRBD2 matches at 7 bases. The CDR3 spans 19 residues. In germline, CDR1 is SNHLY, CDR2 FYNNEI. V was clipped by 4 bases and J by 5 bases; unmatched bases: 23. This chain's CDR3 is CASSADTRYQSGVSNEQYF. DNA for the CDR3: TGTGCCAGCAGTGCGGACACTCGCTATCAAAGCGGGGTATCAAACGAGCAGTACTTC. The whole variable domain, filled in from reference TRBV2 and TRBJ2-7, reads EPEVTQTPSHQVTQMGQEVILRCVPISNHLYFYWYRQILGQKVEFLVSFYNNEISEKSEIFDDQFSVERPDGSNFTLKIRSTKLEDSAMYFCASSADTRYQSGVSNEQYFGPGTRLTVT.

This clone appeared many times. V is TRBV12-3 or TRBV12-4 and J is TRBJ2-7; D is unclear. V dropped 5 bases and J dropped 4 bases, with 12 bases sitting between them. CDR3 length equals 13 residues. The CDR3 region is CASSLESWYEQYF. The CDR3 coding sequence is TGTGCCAGCAGTCTGGAGAGTTGGTACGAGCAGTACTTC.